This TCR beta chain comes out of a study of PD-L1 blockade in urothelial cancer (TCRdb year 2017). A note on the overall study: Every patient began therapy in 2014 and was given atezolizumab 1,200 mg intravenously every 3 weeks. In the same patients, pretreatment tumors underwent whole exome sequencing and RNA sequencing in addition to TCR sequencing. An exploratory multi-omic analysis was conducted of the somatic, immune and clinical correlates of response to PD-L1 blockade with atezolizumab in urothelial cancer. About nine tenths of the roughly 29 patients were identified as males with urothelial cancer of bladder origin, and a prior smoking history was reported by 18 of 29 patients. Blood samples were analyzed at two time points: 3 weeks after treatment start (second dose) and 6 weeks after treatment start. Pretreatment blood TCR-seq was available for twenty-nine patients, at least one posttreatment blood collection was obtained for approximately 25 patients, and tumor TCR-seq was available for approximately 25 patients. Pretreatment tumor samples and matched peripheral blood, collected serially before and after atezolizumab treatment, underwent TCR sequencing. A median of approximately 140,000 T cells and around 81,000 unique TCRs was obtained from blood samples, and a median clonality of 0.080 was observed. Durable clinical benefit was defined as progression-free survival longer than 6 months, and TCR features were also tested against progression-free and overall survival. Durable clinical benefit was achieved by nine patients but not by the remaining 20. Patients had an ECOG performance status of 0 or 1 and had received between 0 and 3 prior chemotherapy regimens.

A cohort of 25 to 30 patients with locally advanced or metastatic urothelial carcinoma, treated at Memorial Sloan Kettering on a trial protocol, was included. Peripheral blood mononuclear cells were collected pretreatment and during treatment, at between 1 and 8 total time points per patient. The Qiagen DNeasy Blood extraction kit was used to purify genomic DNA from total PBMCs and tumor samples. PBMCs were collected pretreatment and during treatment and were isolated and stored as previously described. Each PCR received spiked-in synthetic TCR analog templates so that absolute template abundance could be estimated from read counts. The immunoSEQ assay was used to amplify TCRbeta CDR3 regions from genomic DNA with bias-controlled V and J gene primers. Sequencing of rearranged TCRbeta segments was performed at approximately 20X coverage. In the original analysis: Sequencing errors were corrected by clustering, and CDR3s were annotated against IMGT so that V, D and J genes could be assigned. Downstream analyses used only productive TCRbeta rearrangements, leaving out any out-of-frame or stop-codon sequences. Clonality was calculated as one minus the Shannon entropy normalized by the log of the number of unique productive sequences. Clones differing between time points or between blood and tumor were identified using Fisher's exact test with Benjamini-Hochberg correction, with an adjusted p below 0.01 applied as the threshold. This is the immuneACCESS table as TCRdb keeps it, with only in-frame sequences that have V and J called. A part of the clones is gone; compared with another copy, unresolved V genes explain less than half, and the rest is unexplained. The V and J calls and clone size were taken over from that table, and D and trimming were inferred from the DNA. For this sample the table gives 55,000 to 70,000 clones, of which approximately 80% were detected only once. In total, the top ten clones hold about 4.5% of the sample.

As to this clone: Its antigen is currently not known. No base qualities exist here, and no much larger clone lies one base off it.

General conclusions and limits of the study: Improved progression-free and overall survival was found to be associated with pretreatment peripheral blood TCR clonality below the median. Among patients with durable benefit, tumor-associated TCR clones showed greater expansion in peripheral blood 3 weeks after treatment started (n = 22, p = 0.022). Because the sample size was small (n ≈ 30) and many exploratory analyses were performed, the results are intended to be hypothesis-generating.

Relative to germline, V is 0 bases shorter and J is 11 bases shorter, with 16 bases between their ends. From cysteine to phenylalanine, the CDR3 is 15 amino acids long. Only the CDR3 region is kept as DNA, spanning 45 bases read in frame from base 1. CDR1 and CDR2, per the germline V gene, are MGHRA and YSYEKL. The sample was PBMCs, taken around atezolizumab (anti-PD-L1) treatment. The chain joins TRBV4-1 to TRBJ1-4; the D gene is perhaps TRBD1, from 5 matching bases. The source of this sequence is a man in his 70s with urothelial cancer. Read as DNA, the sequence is TGCGCCAGCAGCCAAGATGCCGGGACTGGAGGGAAACTGTTTTTT. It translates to CASSQDAGTGGKLFF.